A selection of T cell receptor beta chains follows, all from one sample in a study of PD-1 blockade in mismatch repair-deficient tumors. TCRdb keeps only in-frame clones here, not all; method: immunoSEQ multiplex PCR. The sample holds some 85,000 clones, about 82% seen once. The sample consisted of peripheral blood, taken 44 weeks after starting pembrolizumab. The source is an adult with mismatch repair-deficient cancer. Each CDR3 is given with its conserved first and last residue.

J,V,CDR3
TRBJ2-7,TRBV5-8,CASSPSPGTGKNEQYF
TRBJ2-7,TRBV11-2,CASSLAKYEQYF
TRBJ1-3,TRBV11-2,CASSGSSGNTIYF
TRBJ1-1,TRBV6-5,CASRQGQYYTEAFF
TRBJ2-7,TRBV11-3,CASSEGGWGVESSYEQYF
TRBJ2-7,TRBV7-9,CASSSSRGRLDYEQYF
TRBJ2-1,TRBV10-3,CAISEAGAEQLVKYNEQFF
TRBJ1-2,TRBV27,CASSVGTGGWGYTF
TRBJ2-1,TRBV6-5,CASRGPNEQFF
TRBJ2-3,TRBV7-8,CASSLAPLGSGSTDTQYF
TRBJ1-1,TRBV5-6,CASSLPGDLNTEAFF
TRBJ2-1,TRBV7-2,CASRNRTAPYNEQFF
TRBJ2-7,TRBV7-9,CASSLVWTGGSYEQYF
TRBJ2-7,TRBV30,CAWSAGQYYEQYF
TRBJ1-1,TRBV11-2,CASSIGPITEAFF
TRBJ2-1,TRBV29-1,CSSASGSGNNEQFF
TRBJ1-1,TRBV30,CAWRPGRNTEAFF
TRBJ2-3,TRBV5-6,CASSLVTSDTDTQYF
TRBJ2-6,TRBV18,CASSQSEQSGANVLTF
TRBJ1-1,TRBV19,CASLGWVQGPVNTEAFF
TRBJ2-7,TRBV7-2,CATARVGSGYEQYF
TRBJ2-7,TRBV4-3,CASSQVRSSSYEQYF
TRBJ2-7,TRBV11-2,CASSSAPGRQTYEQYF
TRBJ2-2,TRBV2,CASSERGNIPGELFF
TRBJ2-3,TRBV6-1,CASSVLSGTDTQYF
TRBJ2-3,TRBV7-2,CASSLELSVFTDTQYF
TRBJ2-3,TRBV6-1,CASSETGGLAGIISDTQYF
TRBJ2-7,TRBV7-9,CASSSSGTGILYEQYF
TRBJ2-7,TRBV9,CASSGATGDIPYEQYF
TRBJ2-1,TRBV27,CASRPRGREGSYNEQFF
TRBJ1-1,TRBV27,CASAGTGALRGTEAFF
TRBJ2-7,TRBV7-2,CASSPSLLNEQYF
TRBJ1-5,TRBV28,CASSLEGQGAQHF
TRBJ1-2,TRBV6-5,CASRAGINYGYTF
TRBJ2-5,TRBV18,CASSPNSVGETQYF